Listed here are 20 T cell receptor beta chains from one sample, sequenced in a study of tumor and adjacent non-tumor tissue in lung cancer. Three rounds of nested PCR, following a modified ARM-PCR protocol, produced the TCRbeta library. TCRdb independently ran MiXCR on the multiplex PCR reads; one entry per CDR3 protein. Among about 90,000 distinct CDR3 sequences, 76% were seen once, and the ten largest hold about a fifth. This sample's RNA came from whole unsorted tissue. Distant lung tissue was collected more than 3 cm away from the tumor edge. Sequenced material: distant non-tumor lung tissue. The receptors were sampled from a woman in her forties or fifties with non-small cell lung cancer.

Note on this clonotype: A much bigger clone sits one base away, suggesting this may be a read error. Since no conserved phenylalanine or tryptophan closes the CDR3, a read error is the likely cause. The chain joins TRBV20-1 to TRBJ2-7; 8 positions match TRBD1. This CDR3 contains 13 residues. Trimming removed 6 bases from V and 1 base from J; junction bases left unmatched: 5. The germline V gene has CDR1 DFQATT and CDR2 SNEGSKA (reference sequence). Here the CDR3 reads CSAPGTGSYEQYL. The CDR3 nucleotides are TGCAGTGCCCCCGGGACAGGATCCTACGAGCAGTACTTA.

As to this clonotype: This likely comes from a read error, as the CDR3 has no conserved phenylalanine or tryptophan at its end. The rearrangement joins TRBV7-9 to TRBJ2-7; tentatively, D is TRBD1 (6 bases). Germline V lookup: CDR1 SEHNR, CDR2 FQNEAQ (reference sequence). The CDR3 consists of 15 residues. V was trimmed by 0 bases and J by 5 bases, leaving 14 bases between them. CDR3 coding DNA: TGTGCCAGCAGCTTAGCGTTACCAGGGGCCGACGAGCAGTACTTA. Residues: CASSLALPGADEQYL.

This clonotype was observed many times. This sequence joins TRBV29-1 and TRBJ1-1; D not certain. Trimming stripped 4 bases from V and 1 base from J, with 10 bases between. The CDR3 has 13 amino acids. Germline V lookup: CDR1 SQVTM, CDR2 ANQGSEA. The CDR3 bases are TGCAGCGTTGGTCCCACAGAGAACACTGAAGCTTTCTTT. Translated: CSVGPTENTEAFF.

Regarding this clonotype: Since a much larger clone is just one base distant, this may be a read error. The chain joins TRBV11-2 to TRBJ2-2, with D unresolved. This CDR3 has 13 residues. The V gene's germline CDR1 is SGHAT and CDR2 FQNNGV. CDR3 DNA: TGTGCCTGCAGCAAGGACCCAAGCGGGGAGCTGTTTTTT. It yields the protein CACSKDPSGELFF.

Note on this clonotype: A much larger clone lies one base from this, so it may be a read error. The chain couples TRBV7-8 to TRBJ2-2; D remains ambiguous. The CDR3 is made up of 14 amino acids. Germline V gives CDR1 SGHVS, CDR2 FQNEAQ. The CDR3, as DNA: TGTACCAGCAGCTTAGGACCAAACACCGGGGAGCTGTTTTTT. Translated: CTSSLGPNTGELFF. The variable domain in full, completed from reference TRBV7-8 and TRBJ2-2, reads GAGVSQSPRYKVAKRGQDVALRCDPISGHVSLFWYQQALGQGPEFLTYFQNEAQLDKSGLPSDRFFAERPEGSVSTLKIQRTQQEDSAVYLCTSSLGPNTGELFFGEGSRLTVL.

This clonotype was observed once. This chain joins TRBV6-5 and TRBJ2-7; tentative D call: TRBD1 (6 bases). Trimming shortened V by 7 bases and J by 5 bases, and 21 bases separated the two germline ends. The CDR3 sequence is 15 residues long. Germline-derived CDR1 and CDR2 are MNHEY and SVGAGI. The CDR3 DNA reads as TGTGCCAGCAATGGCAGGACAGAGCGAACCCACGAGCAGTACTTC. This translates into CASNGRTERTHEQYF.

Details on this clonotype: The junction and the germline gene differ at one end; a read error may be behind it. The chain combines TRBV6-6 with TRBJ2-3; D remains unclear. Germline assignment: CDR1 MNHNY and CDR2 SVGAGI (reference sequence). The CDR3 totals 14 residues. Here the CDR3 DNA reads TGCGCCAGGATCGAAGACGGTACCACATATACGCAGTATTTT. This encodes CARIEDGTTYTQYF.

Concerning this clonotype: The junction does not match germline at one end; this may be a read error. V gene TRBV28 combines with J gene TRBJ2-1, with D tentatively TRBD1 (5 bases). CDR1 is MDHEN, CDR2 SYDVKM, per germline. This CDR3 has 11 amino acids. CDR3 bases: TGTGCCGGCACCTGGGGCAATGAGAAGTTCTTC. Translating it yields CAGTWGNEKFF.

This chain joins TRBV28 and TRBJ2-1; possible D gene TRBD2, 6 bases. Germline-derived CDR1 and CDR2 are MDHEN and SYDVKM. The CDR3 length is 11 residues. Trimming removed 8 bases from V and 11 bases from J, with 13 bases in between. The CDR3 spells CASATGGKQFF. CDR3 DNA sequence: TGTGCCAGCGCCACCGGGGGTAAGCAGTTCTTC. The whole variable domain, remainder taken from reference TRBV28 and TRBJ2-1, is DVKVTQSSRYLVKRTGEKVFLECVQDMDHENMFWYRQDPGLGLRLIYFSYDVKMKEKGDIPEGYSVSREKKERFSLILESASTNQTSMYLCASATGGKQFFGPGTRLTVL.

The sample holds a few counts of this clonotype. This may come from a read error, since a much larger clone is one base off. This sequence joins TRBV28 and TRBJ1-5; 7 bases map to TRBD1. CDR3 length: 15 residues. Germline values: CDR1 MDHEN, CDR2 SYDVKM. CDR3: CARSWTRDSPKPQHF. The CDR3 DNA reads TGTGCCAGGAGTTGGACCCGGGACAGCCCTAAGCCCCAGCATTTT. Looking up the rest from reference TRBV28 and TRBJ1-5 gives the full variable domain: DVKVTQSSRYLVKRTGEKVFLECVQDMDHENMFWYRQDPGLGLRLIYFSYDVKMKEKGDIPEGYSVSREKKERFSLILESASTNQTSMYLCARSWTRDSPKPQHFGDGTRLSIL.

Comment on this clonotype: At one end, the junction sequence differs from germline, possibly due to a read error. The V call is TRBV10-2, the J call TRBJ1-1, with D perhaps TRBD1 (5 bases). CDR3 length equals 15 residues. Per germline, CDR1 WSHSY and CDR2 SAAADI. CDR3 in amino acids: CAISAQGEVKNEAFF. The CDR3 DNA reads TGCGCCATCAGTGCCCAGGGTGAGGTGAAAAATGAAGCTTTCTTT.

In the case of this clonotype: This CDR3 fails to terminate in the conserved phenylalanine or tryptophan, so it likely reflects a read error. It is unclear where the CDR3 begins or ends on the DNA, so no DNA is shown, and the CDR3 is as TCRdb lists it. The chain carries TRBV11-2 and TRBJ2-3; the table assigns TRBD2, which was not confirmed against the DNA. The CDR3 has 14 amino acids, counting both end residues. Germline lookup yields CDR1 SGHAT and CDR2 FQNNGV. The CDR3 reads CASSLSLAGDTLHS.

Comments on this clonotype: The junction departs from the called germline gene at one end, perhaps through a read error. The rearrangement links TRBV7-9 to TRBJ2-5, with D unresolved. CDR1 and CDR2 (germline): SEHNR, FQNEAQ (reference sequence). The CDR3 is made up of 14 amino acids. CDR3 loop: CASNPPILQETQYF. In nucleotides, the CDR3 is TGTGCCAGCAATCCACCGATACTCCAAGAGACTCAGTACTTC.

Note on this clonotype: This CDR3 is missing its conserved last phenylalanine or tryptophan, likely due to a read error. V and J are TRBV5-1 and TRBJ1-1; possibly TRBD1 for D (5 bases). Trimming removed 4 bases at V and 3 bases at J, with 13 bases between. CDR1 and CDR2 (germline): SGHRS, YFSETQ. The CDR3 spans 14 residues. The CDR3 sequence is CASSLNAGDTEAFL. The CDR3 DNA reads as TGCGCCAGCAGCCTGAATGCGGGGGACACTGAAGCTTTCCTT.

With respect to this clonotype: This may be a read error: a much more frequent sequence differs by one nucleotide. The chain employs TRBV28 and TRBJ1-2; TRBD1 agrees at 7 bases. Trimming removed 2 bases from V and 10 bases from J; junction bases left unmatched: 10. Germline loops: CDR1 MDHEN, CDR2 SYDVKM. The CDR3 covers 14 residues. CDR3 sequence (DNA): TGTGCCAGCAGTTTAGGACACGGACAGGTTGACTACACCTTC. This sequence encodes CASSLGHGQVDYTF.

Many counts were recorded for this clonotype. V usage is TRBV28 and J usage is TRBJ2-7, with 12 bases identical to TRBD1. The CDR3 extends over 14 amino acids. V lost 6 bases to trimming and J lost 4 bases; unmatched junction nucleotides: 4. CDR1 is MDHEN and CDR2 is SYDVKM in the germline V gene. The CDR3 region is CASRGTGGGYEQYF. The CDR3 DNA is TGTGCCAGCAGGGGGACAGGGGGCGGGTACGAGCAGTACTTC.

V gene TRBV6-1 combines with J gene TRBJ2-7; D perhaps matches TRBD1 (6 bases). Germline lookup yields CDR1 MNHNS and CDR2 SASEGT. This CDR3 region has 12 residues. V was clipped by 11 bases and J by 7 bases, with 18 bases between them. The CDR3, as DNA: TGTGCCGGCACTGGGGGCTACTATGAGCAGTACTTC. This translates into CAGTGGYYEQYF.

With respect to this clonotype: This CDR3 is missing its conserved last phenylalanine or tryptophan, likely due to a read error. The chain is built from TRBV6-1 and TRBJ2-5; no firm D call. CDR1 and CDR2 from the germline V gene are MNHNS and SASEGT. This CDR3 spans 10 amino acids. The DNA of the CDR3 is TGTGCCGGCAGTCAAGAGACCCAGTACATC. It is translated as CAGSQETQYI.

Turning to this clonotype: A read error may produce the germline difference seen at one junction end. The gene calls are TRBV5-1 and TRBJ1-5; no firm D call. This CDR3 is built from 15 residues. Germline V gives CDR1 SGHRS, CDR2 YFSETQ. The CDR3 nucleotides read TGCGCCAGCAGCTGGCTCCCTGATAGCAATCGGCCCCAGCATTTT. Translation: CASSWLPDSNRPQHF.

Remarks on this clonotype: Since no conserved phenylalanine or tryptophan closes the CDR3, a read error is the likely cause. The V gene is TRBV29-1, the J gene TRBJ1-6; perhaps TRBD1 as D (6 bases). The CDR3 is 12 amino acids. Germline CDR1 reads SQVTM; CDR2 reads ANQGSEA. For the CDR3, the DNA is TGCAACTCGGGACACACTAACTCACCCCTCCACTCT. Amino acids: CNSGHTNSPLHS.